These 13 T cell receptor beta chains came from one sample sequenced in a study of T cell clonality in common variable immunodeficiency. This table comes from immunoSEQ multiplex PCR, and its TCRdb copy is limited to in-frame clones, with some not included. The specimen has roughly 30,000 clones, none found just once. Sample: peripheral blood mononuclear cells. These receptors were taken from a person between 18 and 75 years old in good health.

This clone was seen many times. The read gets to within 3 residues of the CDR3 end, and the germline J gene fills in the rest. The chain carries TRBV5-8 and TRBJ1-3; D gene unclear. The CDR3 is made up of 15 amino acids. V shed 0 bases and J shed 0 bases, with 7 bases lying between them. Germline assignment: CDR1 SGHTS and CDR2 YDEGEE. Incomplete CDR3 DNA: TGTGCCAGCAGCTTGGCACAGAACTCTGGAAACACC. It codes for CASSLAQNSGNT. From start to end, the CDR3 is CASSLAQNSGNTIYF.

There are many counts of this clone. The read terminates 3 residues ahead of where the CDR3 ends, so the germline J gene completes it. This rearrangement joins TRBV7-3 to TRBJ2-1, with unresolved D. Deletions cut 2 bases from V and 6 bases from J, with 8 bases between. This CDR3 spans 13 amino acids. CDR1 SGHTA and CDR2 FQGTGA come from the germline V gene. The CDR3 here is CASSLYFSNEQFF. CDR3 DNA, as far as it was read: TGTGCCAGCAGCTTATACTTTTCCAATGAG. Using reference TRBV7-3 and TRBJ2-1 for the parts outside the CDR3, the full variable domain is GAGVSQTPSNKVTEKGKYVELRCDPISGHTALYWYRQSLGQGPEFLIYFQGTGAADDSGLPNDRFFAVRPEGSVSTLKIQRTERGDSAVYLCASSLYFSNEQFFGPGTRLTVL.

Relative to its sample, this clone is medium-sized. CDR3: CSAGGGQGGKGYTF. The CDR3 bases that were read are TGCAGTGCGGGGGGGGGACAGGGAGGAAAGGGC. The chain links TRBV20-1 to TRBJ1-2, with 9 nucleotides matching TRBD1. The read finishes 3 residues shy of the CDR3 end, and the germline J gene is used to complete it. Germline assignment: CDR1 DFQATT and CDR2 SNEGSKA (reference sequence). The CDR3 length is 14 residues.

This clone was observed a few times. The read stops 3 residues short of the end of the CDR3; the missing end is completed from the germline J gene. The chain has TRBV30 and TRBJ1-2; D is perhaps TRBD1 (5 bases). CDR1 is GTSNPN and CDR2 is SVGIG in the germline V gene (reference sequence). The CDR3 sequence is 11 residues long. CDR3 in amino acids: CAWGRRGIYTF. Incomplete CDR3 DNA: TGTGCCTGGGGCAGGCGGGGCATC.

This clone has a count of ten or more. The covered CDR3 bases are TGTGCCAGCAGCCAAAAGTGGTCAGGGGGCCTGGGAACTGAA. As protein: CASSQKWSGGLGTE. From start to end, the CDR3 is CASSQKWSGGLGTEAFF. The genes are TRBV16 and TRBJ1-1; 8 positions match TRBD1. The sequence runs out 3 residues before the end of the CDR3; the remainder is reconstructed from the germline J gene. The CDR3 is made up of 17 amino acids. Germline trimming cut 2 bases from V and 5 bases from J; bases unmatched to any gene: 13. Germline V gene sequence: CDR1 KGHSY, CDR2 FQNENV.

This clone showed up many times. The CDR3 extends 3 residues past the end of the read, so its final part is completed from the germline J gene. The chain links TRBV7-6 to TRBJ2-2, with TRBD2 matching over 8 bases. The junction had 5 bases not matched to a gene; V was cut back by 1 base and J by 4 bases. The CDR3 has 16 amino acids. From germline, CDR1 is SGHVS and CDR2 FNYEAQ. The covered CDR3 bases are TGTGCCAGCAGCTTAGGAGCGGGAGACCTCACCGGGGAG. It encodes CASSLGAGDLTGE. The whole CDR3 sequence is CASSLGAGDLTGELFF.

This clone was recorded at least ten times. The read finishes 3 residues shy of the CDR3 end, and the germline J gene is used to complete it. The V gene is TRBV6-2 or TRBV6-3, the J gene TRBJ2-3, with D unresolved. There are 13 residues in the CDR3. CDR1 is MNHEY and CDR2 is SVGEGT in the germline V gene. V was cut by 2 bases and J by 3 bases, with 6 bases left in between. The CDR3 here is CASSYHPTDTQYF. CDR3 bases read: TGTGCCAGCAGTTACCATCCAACAGATACG.

This clone was seen ten or more times. The read halts 3 residues ahead of the CDR3 end, with the missing end drawn from the germline J gene. The rearrangement joins TRBV5-1 to TRBJ2-3, with D unresolved. V was trimmed by 4 bases and J by 4 bases, leaving 13 bases between them. CDR3 size: 14 residues. Germline CDR1 SGHRS, CDR2 YFSETQ. The part of the CDR3 DNA that was read is TGCGCCAGCAGCCCCAAGACTCCCCCAGATACG. Its protein is CASSPKTPPDT. The complete CDR3 reads CASSPKTPPDTQYF.

The sample holds many counts of this clone. From the germline J gene comes the end of the CDR3, since the read stops 3 residues before it. This chain joins TRBV4-2 and TRBJ2-7; 8 bases match TRBD2. This CDR3 has 14 residues. The J segment lost 0 bases and the V segment lost 4 bases, leaving 2 bases of the junction unmatched. Germline CDR1 is LGHNA and CDR2 is YNFKEQ. CDR3 bases read: TGTGCCAGCAGCCGAAGCGGGGGCTCCTACGAG. This sequence encodes CASSRSGGSYE. The entire CDR3 protein reads CASSRSGGSYEQYF.

Many counts were recorded for this clone. The read comes to an end 3 residues before the CDR3 does, leaving the germline J gene to fill in the end. The rearrangement uses TRBV18 and TRBJ2-1; 11 bases are a match to TRBD2. Per germline, CDR1 KGHSH and CDR2 LQKENI. Trimming at V came to 0 bases and at J to 5 bases, leaving 0 bases not matched to a gene. This CDR3 has 15 amino acids. This chain's CDR3 is CASSPPSGRDNEQFF. CDR3 DNA, as far as it was read: TGTGCCAGCTCACCACCTAGCGGGAGGGACAATGAG.

Regarding this clone: The sequenced fragment ends 3 residues before the CDR3 boundary, so the rest is inferred from the germline J gene. The chain links TRBV19 to TRBJ2-6; D not certain. With 5 bases removed from V and 0 bases from J, the gap between germline ends came to 8 bases. CDR1 is LNHDA, CDR2 SQIVND, per germline (reference sequence). The CDR3 totals 15 residues. Partial CDR3 DNA: TGTGCCAGTAGTCCAGTAAGCTCTGGGGCCAACGTC. Translation gives CASSPVSSGANV. The whole CDR3 is CASSPVSSGANVLTF.

Many counts were recorded for this clone. The DNA ends 3 residues before the CDR3 does, and the rest of the CDR3 is filled in from the germline J gene. This chain uses TRBV6-2 or TRBV6-3 with TRBJ1-1; D perhaps matches TRBD1 (5 bases). Germline loops: CDR1 MNHEY, CDR2 SVGEGT. Between the trimmed V and J ends, which lost 5 bases and 5 bases, there was a span of 9 bases. The CDR3 length is 12 residues. The CDR3 protein is CASSIGGTEAFF. The covered CDR3 bases are TGTGCCAGCAGTATTGGGGGGACTGAA.

This clone was counted only a few times. The read terminates 3 residues ahead of where the CDR3 ends, so the germline J gene completes it. The chain employs TRBV2 and TRBJ1-2, with D unclear. This CDR3 spans 11 amino acids. CDR1 is SNHLY and CDR2 is FYNNEI in the germline V gene. Partial CDR3 DNA: TGTGCCAGCAGTTTCTCCTACGAC. This gives the protein CASSFSYD. The entire CDR3 sequence reads CASSFSYDYTF.